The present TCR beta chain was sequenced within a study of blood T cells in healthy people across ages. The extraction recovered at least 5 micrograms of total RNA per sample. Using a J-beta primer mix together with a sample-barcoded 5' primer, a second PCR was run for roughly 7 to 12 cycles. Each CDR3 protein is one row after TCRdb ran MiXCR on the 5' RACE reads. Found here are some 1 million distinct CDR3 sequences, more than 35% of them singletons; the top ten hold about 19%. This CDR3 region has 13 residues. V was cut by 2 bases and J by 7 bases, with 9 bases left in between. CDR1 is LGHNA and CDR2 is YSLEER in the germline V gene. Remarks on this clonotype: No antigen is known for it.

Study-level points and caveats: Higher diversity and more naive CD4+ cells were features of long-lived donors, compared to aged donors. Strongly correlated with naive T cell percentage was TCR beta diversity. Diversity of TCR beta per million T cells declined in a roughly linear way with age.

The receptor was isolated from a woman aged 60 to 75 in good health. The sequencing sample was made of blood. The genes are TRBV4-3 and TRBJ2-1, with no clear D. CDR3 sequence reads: CASSQSLGNEQFF. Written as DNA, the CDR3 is TGCGCCAGCAGCCAATCTCTGGGGAATGAGCAGTTCTTC.